Below, one TCR beta chain is given with its context. The antigen is unknown. The source of the sample is a study of T cells after yellow fever vaccination. Study-level points and caveats: Among primary-vaccination clones, most reappeared after the booster, at around 97% for CD4 and under 90% for CD8. Abundant bulk-derived clonotypes could contaminate FACS-sorted repertoires.

MiXCR, applied by TCRdb to the 5' RACE reads, yields one record per CDR3 protein. The data hold just under 600,000 distinct CDR3 sequences, with 13% observed a single time. The CDR3 has 15 amino acids. After removal of 4 bases from V and 4 bases from J, the junction contained 6 bases not matched to a gene. The germline CDR1 and CDR2 sequences are LGHDT and YNNKEL (reference sequence). This chain joins TRBV3-1 and TRBJ2-7, with TRBD2 matching over 11 bases. This TCR came from a man aged 30 to 45 who received the YFV17D yellow fever vaccine. Specimen: PBMCs, collected on the day of the yellow fever booster vaccination. DNA for the CDR3: TGTGCCAGCAGCCTACTAGCGGGAGAGAAGTACGAGCAGTACTTC. It specifies CASSLLAGEKYEQYF.